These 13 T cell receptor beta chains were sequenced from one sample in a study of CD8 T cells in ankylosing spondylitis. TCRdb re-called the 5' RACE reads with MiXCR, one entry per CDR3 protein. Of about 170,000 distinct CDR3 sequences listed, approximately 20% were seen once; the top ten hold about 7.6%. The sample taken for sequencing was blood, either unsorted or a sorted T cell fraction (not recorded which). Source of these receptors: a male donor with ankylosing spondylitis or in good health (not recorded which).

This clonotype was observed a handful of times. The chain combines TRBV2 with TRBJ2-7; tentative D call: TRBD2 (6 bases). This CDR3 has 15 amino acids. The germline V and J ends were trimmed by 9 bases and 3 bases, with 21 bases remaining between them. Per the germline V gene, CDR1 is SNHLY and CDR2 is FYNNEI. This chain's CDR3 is CASKSSGGESYEQYF. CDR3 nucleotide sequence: TGTGCCAGTAAATCCTCAGGAGGGGAGAGCTACGAGCAGTACTTC.

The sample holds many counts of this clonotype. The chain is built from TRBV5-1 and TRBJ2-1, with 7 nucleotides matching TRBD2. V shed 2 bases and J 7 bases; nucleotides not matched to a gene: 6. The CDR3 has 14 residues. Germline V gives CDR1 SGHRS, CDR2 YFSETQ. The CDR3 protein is CASSFGGGSNEQFF. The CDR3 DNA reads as TGCGCCAGCAGCTTCGGGGGAGGGTCAAATGAGCAGTTCTTC. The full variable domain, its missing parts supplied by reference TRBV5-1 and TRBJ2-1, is KAGVTQTPRYLIKTRGQQVTLSCSPISGHRSVSWYQQTPGQGLQFLFEYFSETQRNKGNFPGRFSGRQFSNSRSEMNVSTLELGDSALYLCASSFGGGSNEQFFGPGTRLTVL.

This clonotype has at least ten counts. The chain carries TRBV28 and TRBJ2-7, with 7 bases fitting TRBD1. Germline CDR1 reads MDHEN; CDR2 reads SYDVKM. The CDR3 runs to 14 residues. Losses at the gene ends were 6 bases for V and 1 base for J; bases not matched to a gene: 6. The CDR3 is CASSKDRSSYEQYF. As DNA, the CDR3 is TGTGCCAGCAGCAAGGACAGGTCGTCCTACGAGCAGTACTTC.

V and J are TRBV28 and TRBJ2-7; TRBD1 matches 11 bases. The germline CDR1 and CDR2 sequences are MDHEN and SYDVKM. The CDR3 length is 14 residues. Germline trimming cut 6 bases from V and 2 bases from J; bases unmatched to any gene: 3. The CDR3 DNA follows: TGTGCCAGCAGGGGACAGGGGGGGGCCTACGAGCAGTACTTC. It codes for CASRGQGGAYEQYF.

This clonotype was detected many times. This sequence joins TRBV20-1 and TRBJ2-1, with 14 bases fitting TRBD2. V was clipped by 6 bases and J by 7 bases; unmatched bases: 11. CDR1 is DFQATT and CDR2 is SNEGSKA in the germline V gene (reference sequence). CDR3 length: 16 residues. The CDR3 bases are TGCAGTGCGCCCGGGACTAGCGGGAGAGGTTGGAATGAGCAGTTCTTC. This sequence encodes CSAPGTSGRGWNEQFF.

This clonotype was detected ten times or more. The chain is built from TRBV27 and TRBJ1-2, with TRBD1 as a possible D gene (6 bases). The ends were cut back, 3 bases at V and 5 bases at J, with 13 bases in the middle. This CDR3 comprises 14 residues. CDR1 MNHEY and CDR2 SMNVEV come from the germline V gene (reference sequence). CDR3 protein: CASSFSSDSYGYTF. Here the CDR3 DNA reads TGTGCCAGCAGTTTTTCCTCGGACAGTTATGGCTACACCTTC.

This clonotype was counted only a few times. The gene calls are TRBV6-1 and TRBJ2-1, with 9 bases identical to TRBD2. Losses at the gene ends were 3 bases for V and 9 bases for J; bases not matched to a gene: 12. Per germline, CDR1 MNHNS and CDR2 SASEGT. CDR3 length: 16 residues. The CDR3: CASSEASGVPWGEQFF. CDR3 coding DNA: TGTGCCAGCAGTGAGGCTAGCGGGGTGCCATGGGGTGAGCAGTTCTTC.

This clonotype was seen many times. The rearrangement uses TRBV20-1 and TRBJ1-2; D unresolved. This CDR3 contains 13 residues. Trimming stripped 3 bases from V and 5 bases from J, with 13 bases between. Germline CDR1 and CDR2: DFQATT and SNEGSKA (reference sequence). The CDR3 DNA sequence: TGCAGTGCTAGCCCGGTGCCCCTATATGGCTACACCTTC. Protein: CSASPVPLYGYTF.

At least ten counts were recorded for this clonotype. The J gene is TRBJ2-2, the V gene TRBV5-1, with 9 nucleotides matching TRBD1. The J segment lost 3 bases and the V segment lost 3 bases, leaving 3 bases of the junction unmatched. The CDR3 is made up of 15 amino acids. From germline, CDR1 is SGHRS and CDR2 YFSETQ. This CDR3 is CASSWTGEDTGELFF. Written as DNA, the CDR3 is TGCGCCAGCAGCTGGACAGGGGAGGACACCGGGGAGCTGTTTTTT.

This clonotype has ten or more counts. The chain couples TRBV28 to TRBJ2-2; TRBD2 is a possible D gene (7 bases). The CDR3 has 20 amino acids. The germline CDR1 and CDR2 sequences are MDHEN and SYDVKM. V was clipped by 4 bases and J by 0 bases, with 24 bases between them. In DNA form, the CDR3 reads TGTGCCAGCAGTTCCCAGAGGGGACACCGGACTAGAACGAACACCGGGGAGCTGTTTTTT. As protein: CASSSQRGHRTRTNTGELFF.

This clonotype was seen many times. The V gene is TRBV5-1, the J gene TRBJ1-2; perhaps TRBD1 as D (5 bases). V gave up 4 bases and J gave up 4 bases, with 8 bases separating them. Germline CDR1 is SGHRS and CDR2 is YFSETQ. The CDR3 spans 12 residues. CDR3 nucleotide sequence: TGCGCCAGCAGCACAGGAGTCTATGGCTACACCTTC. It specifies CASSTGVYGYTF.

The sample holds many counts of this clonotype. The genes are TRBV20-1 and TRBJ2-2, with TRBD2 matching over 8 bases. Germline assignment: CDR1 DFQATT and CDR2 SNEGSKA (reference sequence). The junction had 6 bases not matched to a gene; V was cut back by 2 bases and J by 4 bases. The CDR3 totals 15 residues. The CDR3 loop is CSARPGTRLTGELFF. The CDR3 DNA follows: TGCAGTGCTAGACCCGGGACTAGACTCACCGGGGAGCTGTTTTTT.

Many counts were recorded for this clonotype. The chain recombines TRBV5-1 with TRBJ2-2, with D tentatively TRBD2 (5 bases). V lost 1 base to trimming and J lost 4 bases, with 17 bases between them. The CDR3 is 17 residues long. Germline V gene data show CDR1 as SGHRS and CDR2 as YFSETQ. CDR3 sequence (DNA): TGCGCCAGCAGCTTGAGTTCCAGCATCCGGGGCACCGGGGAGCTGTTTTTT. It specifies CASSLSSSIRGTGELFF. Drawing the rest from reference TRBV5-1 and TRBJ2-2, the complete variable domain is KAGVTQTPRYLIKTRGQQVTLSCSPISGHRSVSWYQQTPGQGLQFLFEYFSETQRNKGNFPGRFSGRQFSNSRSEMNVSTLELGDSALYLCASSLSSSIRGTGELFFGEGSRLTVL.